The TCR beta chain described here comes from a study of T cell repertoires in cytomegalovirus infection. In TCRdb, the reads were re-called with MiXCR into one record per CDR3 protein. Among fewer than 1,000,000 distinct CDR3 sequences listed, approximately 31% were seen once. With respect to this clonotype: Its matching antigen is unknown.

Germline V gene sequence: CDR1 SGHAT, CDR2 FQNNGV. The V and J ends lost 6 bases and 4 bases, in that order; junction bases with no gene match: 8. This CDR3 is built from 15 residues. General study findings and limits: HLA-C-restricted, CMV-specific TCR beta clonotypes were dominant ex vivo.

The source was cultured CD8+ T cells from PBMCs, collected from culture after CMV antigen stimulation. This chain joins TRBV11-2 and TRBJ2-3; 9 nucleotides match TRBD2. The sequence was obtained from a human donor in good health (CMV status not recorded). Some clones in this sample may be carry-over from other donors' samples. DNA of the CDR3: TGTGCCAGCAGGGGCGGGGGGGCCGACGCAGATACGCAGTATTTT. Residues: CASRGGGADADTQYF.